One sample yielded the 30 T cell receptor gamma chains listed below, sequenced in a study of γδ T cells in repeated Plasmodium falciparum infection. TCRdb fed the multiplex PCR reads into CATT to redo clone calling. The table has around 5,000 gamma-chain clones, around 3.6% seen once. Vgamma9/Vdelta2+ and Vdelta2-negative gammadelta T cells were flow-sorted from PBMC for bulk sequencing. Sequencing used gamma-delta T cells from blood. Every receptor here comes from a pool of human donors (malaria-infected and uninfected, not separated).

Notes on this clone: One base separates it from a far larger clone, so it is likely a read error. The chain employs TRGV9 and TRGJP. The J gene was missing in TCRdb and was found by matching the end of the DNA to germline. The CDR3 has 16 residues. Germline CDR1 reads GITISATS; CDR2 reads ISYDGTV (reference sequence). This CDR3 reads CALWEATVLGKKIKVF. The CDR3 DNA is TGTGCCCTGTGGGAGGCCACAGTGTTGGGCAAAAAAATCAAGGTATTT.

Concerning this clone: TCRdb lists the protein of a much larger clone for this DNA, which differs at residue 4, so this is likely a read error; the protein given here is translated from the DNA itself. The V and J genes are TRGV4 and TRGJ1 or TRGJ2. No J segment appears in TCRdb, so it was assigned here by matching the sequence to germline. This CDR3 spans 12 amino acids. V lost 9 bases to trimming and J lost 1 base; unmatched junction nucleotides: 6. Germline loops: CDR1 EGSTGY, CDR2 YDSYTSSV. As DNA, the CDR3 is TGTGCCACCAGGGGCAATTATTATAAGAAACTCTTT. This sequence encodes CATRGNYYKKLF.

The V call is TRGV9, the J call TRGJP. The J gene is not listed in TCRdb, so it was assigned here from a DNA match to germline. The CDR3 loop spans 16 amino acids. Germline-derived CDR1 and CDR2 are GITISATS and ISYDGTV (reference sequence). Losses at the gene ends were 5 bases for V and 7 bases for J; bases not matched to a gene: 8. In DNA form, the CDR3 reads TGTGCCTTGTGGGTCCTTACTGAGTTGGGCAAAAAAATCAAGGTATTT. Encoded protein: CALWVLTELGKKIKVF.

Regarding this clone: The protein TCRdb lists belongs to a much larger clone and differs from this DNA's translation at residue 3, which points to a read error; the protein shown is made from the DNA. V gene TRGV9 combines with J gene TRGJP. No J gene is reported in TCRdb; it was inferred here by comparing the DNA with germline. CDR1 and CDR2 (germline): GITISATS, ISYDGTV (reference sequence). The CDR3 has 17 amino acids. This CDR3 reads CAVWEGEQELGKKIKVF. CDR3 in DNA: TGTGCCGTGTGGGAGGGAGAACAAGAGTTGGGCAAAAAAATCAAGGTATTT.

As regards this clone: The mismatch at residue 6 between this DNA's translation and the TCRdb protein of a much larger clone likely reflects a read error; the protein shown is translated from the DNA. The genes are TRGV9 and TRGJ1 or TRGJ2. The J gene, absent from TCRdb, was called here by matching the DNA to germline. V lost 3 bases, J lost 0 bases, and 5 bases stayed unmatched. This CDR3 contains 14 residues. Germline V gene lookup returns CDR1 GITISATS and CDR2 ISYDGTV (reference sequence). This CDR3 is CALWEPSNYYKKLF. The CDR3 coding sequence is TGTGCCTTGTGGGAGCCTTCGAATTATTATAAGAAACTCTTT.

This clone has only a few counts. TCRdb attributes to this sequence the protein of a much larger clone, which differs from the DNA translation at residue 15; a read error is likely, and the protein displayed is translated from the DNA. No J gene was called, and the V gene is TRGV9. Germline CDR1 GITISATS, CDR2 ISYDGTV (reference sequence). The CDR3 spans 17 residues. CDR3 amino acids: CALWEGKQELGKKIEVF. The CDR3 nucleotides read TGTGCCTTGTGGGAGGGTAAGCAAGAGTTGGGCAAAAAAATCGAGGTATTT.

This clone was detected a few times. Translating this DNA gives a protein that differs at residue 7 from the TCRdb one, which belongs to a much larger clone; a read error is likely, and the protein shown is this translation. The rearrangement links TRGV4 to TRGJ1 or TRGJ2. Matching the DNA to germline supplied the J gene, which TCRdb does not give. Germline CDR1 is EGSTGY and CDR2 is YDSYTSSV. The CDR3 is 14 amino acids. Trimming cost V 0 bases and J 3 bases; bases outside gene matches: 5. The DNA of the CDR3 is TGTGCCACCTGGGATGGGCGGGCTTATTATAAGAAACTCTTT. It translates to CATWDGRAYYKKLF.

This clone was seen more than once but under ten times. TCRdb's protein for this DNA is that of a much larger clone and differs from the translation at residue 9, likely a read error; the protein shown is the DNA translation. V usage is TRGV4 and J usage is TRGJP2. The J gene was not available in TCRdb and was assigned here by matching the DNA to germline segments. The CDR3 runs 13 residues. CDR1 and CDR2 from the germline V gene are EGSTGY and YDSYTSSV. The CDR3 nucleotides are TGTGCCACCTGGGATGCTAGTGATCGGATCAAGACGTTT. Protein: CATWDASDRIKTF.

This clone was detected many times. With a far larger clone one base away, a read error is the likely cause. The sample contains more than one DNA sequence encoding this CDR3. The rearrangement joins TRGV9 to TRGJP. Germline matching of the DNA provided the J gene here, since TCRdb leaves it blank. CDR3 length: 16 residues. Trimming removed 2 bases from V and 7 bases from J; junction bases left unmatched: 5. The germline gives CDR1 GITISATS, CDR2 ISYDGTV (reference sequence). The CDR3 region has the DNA TGTGCCTTGTGGGAGGCCAAGGAGTTGGGCAAAAAAATCAAGGTATTT. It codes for CALWEAKELGKKIKVF.

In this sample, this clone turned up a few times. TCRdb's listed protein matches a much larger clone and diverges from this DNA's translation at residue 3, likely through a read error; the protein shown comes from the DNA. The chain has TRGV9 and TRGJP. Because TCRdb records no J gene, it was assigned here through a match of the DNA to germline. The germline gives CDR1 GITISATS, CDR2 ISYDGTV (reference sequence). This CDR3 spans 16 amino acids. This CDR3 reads CAWWEEWELGKKIKVF. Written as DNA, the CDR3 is TGTGCCTGGTGGGAGGAGTGGGAGTTGGGCAAAAAAATCAAGGTATTT.

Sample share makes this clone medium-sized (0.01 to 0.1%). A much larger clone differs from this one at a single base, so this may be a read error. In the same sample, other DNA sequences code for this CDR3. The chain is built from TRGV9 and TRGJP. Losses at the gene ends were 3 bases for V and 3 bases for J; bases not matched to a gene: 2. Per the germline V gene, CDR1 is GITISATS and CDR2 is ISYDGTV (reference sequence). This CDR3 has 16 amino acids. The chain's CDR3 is CALWEPQELGKKIKVF. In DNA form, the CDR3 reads TGTGCCTTGTGGGAGCCGCAAGAGTTGGGCAAAAAAATCAAGGTATTT.

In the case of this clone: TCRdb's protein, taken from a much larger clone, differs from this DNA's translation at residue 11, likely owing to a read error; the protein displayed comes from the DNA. CDR3 bases: TGTGCCTTGTGGGAGGTGCCAAGCGGAGAGTCGGGCAAAAAAATCAAGGTATTT. It is translated as CALWEVPSGESGKKIKVF. V usage is TRGV9 and J usage is TRGJP. The CDR3 totals 18 residues. In germline, CDR1 is GITISATS, CDR2 ISYDGTV (reference sequence).

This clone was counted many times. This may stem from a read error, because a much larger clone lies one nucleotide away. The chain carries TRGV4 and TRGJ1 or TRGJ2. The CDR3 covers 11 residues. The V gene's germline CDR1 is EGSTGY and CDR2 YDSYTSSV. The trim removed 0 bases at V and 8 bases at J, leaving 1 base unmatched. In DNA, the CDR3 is TGTGCCACCTGGGATGGGGATAAGAAACTCTTT. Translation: CATWDGDKKLF.

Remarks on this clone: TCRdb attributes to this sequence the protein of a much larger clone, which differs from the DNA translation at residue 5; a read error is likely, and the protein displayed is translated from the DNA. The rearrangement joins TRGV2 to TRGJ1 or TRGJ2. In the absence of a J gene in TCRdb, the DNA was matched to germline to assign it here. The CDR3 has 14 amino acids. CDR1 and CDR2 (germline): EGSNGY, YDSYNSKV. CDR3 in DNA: TGTGCCACCTGGGGCGGGCGATCGAGGACTAAGAAACTCTTT. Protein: CATWGGRSRTKKLF.

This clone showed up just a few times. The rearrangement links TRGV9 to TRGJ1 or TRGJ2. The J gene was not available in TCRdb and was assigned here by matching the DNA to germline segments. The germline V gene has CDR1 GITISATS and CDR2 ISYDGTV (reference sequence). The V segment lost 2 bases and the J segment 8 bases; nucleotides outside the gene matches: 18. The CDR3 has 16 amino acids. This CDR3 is CALWEDRTKSRHKKLF. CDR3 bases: TGTGCCTTGTGGGAGGATCGAACTAAATCCCGGCATAAGAAACTCTTT.

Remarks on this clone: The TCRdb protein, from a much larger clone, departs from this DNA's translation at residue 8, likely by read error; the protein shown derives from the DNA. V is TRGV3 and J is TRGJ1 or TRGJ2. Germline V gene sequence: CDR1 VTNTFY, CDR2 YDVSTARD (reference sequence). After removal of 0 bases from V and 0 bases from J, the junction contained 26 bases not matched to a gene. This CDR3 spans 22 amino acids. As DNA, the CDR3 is TGTGCCACCTGGGACAGGCGTTTTGTAAGGACGCCCACCATATCGAATTATTATAAGAAACTCTTT. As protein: CATWDRRFVRTPTISNYYKKLF.

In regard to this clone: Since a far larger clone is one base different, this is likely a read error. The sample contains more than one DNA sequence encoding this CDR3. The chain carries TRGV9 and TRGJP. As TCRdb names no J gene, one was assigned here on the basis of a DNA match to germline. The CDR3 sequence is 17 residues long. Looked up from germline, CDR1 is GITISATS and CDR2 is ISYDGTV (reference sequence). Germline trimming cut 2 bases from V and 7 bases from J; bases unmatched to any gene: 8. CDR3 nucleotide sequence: TGTGCCTTGTGGGAGGGTACATACGAGTTGGGCAAAAAAATCAAGGTATTT. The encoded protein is CALWEGTYELGKKIKVF.

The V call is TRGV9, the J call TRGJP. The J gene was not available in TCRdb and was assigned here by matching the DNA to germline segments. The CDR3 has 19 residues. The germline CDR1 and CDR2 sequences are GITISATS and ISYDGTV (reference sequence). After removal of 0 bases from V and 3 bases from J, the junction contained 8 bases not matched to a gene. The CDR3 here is CALWEVHSQQELGKKIKVF. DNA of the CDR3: TGTGCCTTGTGGGAGGTGCATTCCCAGCAAGAGTTGGGCAAAAAAATCAAGGTATTT.

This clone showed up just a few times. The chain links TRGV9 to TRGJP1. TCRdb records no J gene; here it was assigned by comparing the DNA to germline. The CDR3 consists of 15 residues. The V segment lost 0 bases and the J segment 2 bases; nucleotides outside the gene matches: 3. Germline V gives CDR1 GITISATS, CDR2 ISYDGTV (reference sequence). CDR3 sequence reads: CALWEVGTTGWFKIF. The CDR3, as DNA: TGTGCCTTGTGGGAGGTGGGGACCACTGGTTGGTTCAAGATATTT.

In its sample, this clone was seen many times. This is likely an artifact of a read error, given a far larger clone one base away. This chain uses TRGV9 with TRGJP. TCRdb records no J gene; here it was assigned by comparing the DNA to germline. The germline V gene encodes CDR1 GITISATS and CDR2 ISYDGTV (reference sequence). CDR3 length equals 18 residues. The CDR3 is CALWEVQGRELGKKVKVF. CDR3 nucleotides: TGTGCCTTGTGGGAGGTGCAGGGGAGAGAGTTGGGCAAAAAAGTCAAGGTATTT.

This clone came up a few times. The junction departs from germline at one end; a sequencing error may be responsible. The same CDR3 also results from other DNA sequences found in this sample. For the CDR3, the DNA is TGTGCCTTGTGGGAGGGCGGGCAAGAGTTGGGCAAAAAGATCAAGGTATTT. Translated: CALWEGGQELGKKIKVF. The chain links TRGV9 to TRGJP. This CDR3 is built from 17 residues. Germline V gene sequence: CDR1 GITISATS, CDR2 ISYDGTV (reference sequence).

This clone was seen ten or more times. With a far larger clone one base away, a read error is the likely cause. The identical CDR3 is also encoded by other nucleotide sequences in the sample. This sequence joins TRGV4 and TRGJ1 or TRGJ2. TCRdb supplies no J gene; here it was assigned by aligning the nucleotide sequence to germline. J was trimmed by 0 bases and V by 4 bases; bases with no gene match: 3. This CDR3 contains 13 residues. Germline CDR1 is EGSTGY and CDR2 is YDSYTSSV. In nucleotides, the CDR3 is TGTGCCACCTGGGACTCGAATTATTATAAGAAACTCTTT. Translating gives CATWDSNYYKKLF.

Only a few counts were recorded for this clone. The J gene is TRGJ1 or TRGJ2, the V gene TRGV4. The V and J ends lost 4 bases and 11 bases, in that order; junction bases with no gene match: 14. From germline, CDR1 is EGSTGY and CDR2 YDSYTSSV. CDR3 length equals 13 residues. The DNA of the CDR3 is TGTGCCACCTGGGACGGTCCCCCCCTTGAGAAACTCTTT. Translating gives CATWDGPPLEKLF.

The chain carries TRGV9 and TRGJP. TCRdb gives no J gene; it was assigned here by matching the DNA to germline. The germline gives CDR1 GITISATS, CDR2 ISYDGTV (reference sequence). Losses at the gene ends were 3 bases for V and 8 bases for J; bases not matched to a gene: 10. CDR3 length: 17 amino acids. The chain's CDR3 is CALWEPKPQLGKKIKVF. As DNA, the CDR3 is TGTGCCTTGTGGGAGCCTAAACCTCAGTTGGGCAAAAAAATCAAGGTATTT.

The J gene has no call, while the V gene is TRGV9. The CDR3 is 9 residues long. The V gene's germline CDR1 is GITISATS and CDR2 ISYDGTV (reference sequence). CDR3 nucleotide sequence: TGTGCCTTGTGCCCCTTTCGGCTCTTT. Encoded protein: CALCPFRLF.

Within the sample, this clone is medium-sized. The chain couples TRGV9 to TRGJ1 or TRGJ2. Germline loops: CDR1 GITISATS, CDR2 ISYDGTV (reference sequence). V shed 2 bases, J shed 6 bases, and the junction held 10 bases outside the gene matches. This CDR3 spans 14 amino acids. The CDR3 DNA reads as TGTGCCTTGTGGGAGGGGGGCGGTGGTTATAAGAAACTCTTT. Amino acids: CALWEGGGGYKKLF.

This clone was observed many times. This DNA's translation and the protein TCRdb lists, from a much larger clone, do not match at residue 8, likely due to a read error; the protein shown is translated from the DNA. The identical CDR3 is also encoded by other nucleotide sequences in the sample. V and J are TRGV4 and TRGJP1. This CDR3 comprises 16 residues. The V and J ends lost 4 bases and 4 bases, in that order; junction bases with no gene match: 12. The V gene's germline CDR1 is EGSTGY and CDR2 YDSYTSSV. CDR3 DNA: TGTGCCACCTGGGAGGGGGTACGGGGCACTGGTTGGTTCAAGATATTT. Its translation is CATWEGVRGTGWFKIF.

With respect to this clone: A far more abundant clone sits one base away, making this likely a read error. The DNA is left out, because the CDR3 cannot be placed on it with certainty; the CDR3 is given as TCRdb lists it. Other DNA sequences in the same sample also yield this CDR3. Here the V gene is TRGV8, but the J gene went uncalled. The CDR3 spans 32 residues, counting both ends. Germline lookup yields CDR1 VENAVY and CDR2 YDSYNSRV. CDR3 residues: CATWDGDFIIRNSLAVEQHLLSQVSIGRIQHF.

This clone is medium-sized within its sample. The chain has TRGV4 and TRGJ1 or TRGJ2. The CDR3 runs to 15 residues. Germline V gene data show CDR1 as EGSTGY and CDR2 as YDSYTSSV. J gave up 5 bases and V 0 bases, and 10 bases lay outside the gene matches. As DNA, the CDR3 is TGTGCCACCTGGGATGGGCCGGAGGCCCATTATAAGAAACTCTTT. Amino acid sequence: CATWDGPEAHYKKLF.

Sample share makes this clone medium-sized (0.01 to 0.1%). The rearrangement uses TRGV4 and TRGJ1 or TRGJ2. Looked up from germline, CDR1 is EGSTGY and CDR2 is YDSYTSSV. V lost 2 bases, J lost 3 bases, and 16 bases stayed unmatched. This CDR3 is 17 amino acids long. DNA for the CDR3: TGTGCCACCTGGGATGTTTCGAGCGGGGTATTTTATTATAAGAAACTCTTT. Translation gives CATWDVSSGVFYYKKLF.